Following are 27 T cell receptor beta chains from one sample sequenced in a study of blood T cell repertoires in COVID-19. Using immunoSEQ multiplex PCR, the repertoire was profiled, and TCRdb retains in-frame clones only, with some absent. Of about 130,000 clones listed, around nine tenths are singletons. What was sequenced was peripheral blood. The receptor set was obtained from an elderly woman with acute or convalescent COVID-19.

The chain joins TRBV19 to TRBJ1-1; D is unclear. The CDR3 loop spans 13 amino acids. V dropped 3 bases and J dropped 1 base, with 6 bases sitting between them. Germline CDR1 is LNHDA and CDR2 is SQIVND (reference sequence). The CDR3 DNA follows: TGTGCCAGTAGTATTGGGCCGAACACTGAAGCTTTCTTT. Translating gives CASSIGPNTEAFF.

The chain has TRBV19 and TRBJ2-1; a weak D match, TRBD1 (5 bases). V was cut by 5 bases and J by 4 bases, with 9 bases left in between. The CDR3 covers 13 residues. The germline CDR1 and CDR2 sequences are LNHDA and SQIVND (reference sequence). The CDR3 loop reads CASSPDSYNEQFF. DNA of the CDR3: TGTGCCAGTAGTCCAGACAGTTACAATGAGCAGTTCTTC.

This clone has a handful of counts. The rearrangement links TRBV3-1 (or the pseudogene TRBV3-2) to TRBJ1-5, with a weak D call TRBD1 (6 bases). The CDR3 consists of 14 residues. The V gene lost 1 base and the J gene lost 6 bases, with 10 bases spanning the gap. Germline-derived CDR1 and CDR2 are LGHDT and YNNKEL (reference sequence). CDR3 coding DNA: TGTGCCAGCAGCCAAGGGGAGGGGGTTCAGCCCCAGCATTTT. Its protein product is CASSQGEGVQPQHF.

The chain joins TRBV28 to TRBJ1-3, with a tentative D call TRBD1 (6 bases). The CDR3 spans 14 residues. Trimming shortened V by 7 bases and J by 4 bases, and 14 bases separated the two germline ends. CDR1 and CDR2 (germline): MDHEN, SYDVKM. CDR3: CASTPVGHGNTIYF. The CDR3 DNA is TGTGCCAGCACCCCGGTGGGACACGGAAACACCATATATTTT.

The chain couples TRBV9 to TRBJ2-1; 7 bases line up with TRBD2. Unmatched junction bases numbered 4, after V lost 1 base and J lost 0 bases. CDR3 size: 16 residues. The germline gives CDR1 SGDLS, CDR2 YYNGEE. CDR3 DNA sequence: TGTGCCAGCAGCGTATCTGGCGGGAGCTCCTACAATGAGCAGTTCTTC. The encoded protein is CASSVSGGSSYNEQFF.

This sequence joins TRBV29-1 and TRBJ2-7, with TRBD2 as a possible D gene (6 bases). Trimming removed 4 bases from V and 1 base from J, with 8 bases in between. Per the germline V gene, CDR1 is SQVTM and CDR2 is ANQGSEA. The length of the CDR3 is 12 residues. This CDR3 reads CSVGGTSYEQYF. CDR3 in DNA: TGCAGCGTTGGCGGGACTTCCTACGAGCAGTACTTC.

This rearrangement joins TRBV9 to TRBJ2-1; TRBD2 matches 8 bases. The CDR3 extends over 15 amino acids. Unmatched junction bases numbered 5, after V lost 3 bases and J lost 3 bases. CDR1 and CDR2 (germline): SGDLS, YYNGEE. CDR3 protein: CASSASGRNYNEQFF. DNA for the CDR3: TGTGCCAGCAGCGCGAGCGGGAGAAACTACAATGAGCAGTTCTTC.

The chain joins TRBV6-5 to TRBJ1-1, with D maybe TRBD1 (6 bases). V was trimmed by 8 bases and J by 0 bases, leaving 13 bases between them. CDR3 length: 14 amino acids. Germline CDR1 and CDR2: MNHEY and SVGAGI. In DNA form, the CDR3 reads TGTGCCAGCTCAAGGGGGGGGATGAACACTGAAGCTTTCTTT. The encoded protein is CASSRGGMNTEAFF.

The chain recombines TRBV9 with TRBJ2-1; 10 bases map to TRBD2. CDR3 length equals 15 residues. V shed 3 bases and J 8 bases; nucleotides not matched to a gene: 8. Germline values: CDR1 SGDLS, CDR2 YYNGEE. The CDR3 region has the DNA TGTGCCAGCAGCGCCCGGGAACTAGCGGGGTATGAGCAGTTCTTC. Its translation: CASSARELAGYEQFF.

This CDR3 reads CAISGTGDTEAFF. The CDR3 region has the DNA TGTGCCATCAGTGGAACAGGTGACACTGAAGCTTTCTTT. The chain combines TRBV10-3 with TRBJ1-1; D might be TRBD1 (5 bases). The length of the CDR3 is 13 residues. CDR1 is ENHRY, CDR2 SYGVKD, per germline. The ends were cut back, 4 bases at V and 3 bases at J, with 9 bases in the middle.

This sequence joins TRBV5-1 and TRBJ2-1; 12 nucleotides line up with TRBD2. The V gene's germline CDR1 is SGHRS and CDR2 YFSETQ. This CDR3 is built from 16 residues. V gave up 2 bases and J gave up 6 bases; unmatched junction bases: 6. CDR3 DNA sequence: TGCGCCAGCAGCTTAGACTGGACTAGCGGGGTCAATGAGCAGTTCTTC. It yields the protein CASSLDWTSGVNEQFF.

The chain joins TRBV5-4 to TRBJ1-2; 8 bases match TRBD1. The CDR3 has 16 amino acids. Germline loops: CDR1 SGHNT, CDR2 YYREEE (reference sequence). J was trimmed by 1 base and V by 0 bases; bases with no gene match: 5. As DNA, the CDR3 is TGTGCCAGCAGCTTGGAAGGCGACAGGGGTAACTATGGCTACACCTTC. Translation: CASSLEGDRGNYGYTF.

Written as DNA, the CDR3 is TGTGCCAGCAGTGACCGACAGCGCTCTGGAAACACCATATATTTT. Its translation: CASSDRQRSGNTIYF. The rearrangement uses TRBV6-2 or TRBV6-3 and TRBJ1-3, with TRBD1 as a possible D gene (5 bases). In germline, CDR1 is MNHEY, CDR2 SVGEGT. V lost 5 bases and J lost 0, with 11 bases in between. The CDR3 length is 15 residues.

V gene TRBV28 combines with J gene TRBJ2-3; TRBD2 aligns across 14 bases. This CDR3 is built from 16 residues. Trimming cost V 8 bases and J 3 bases; bases outside gene matches: 7. Germline CDR1 reads MDHEN; CDR2 reads SYDVKM. The DNA of the CDR3 is TGTGCCAGCGGTCCCGGGACTAGCGGGAGAACAGATACGCAGTATTTT. Translating gives CASGPGTSGRTDTQYF.

In its sample, this clone was seen once. The chain uses TRBV29-1 and TRBJ2-4, with D possibly being TRBD1 (5 bases). Looked up from germline, CDR1 is SQVTM and CDR2 is ANQGSEA. This CDR3 has 13 residues. Trimming took 7 bases from V and 4 from J, leaving 14 bases between them. The CDR3 loop is CSALGVQKNIQYF. CDR3 bases: TGCAGCGCATTAGGGGTCCAAAAAAACATTCAGTACTTC.

J is TRBJ2-1 and V is TRBV4-1; perhaps TRBD2 as D (5 bases). The CDR3 contains 15 residues. Germline CDR1 reads MGHRA; CDR2 reads YSYEKL. Between the trimmed V and J ends, which lost 1 base and 6 bases, there was a span of 13 bases. Here the CDR3 DNA reads TGCGCCAGCAGCCAAGGAATAGCGAGGTCCAATGAGCAGTTCTTC. Residues: CASSQGIARSNEQFF.

The chain combines TRBV7-3 with TRBJ1-6; TRBD1 matches 9 bases. CDR1 and CDR2 from the germline V gene are SGHTA and FQGTGA. The CDR3 is made up of 13 amino acids. V shed 6 bases, J shed 10 bases, and the junction held 4 bases outside the gene matches. CDR3 bases: TGTGCCAGCAGAAGGGACAGGGAGTCACCCCTCCACTTT. Its protein is CASRRDRESPLHF.

The V call is TRBV5-6, the J call TRBJ1-1; no reliable D call. Germline loops: CDR1 SGHDT, CDR2 YYEEEE. The V gene lost 4 bases and the J gene lost 4 bases, with 17 bases spanning the gap. The CDR3 covers 15 residues. The CDR3 spells CASSQGPLRGTEAFF. In DNA form, the CDR3 reads TGTGCCAGCAGCCAAGGGCCCTTGCGGGGCACTGAAGCTTTCTTT.

The rearrangement uses TRBV12-5 and TRBJ2-7, with D unclear. The ends were cut back, 2 bases at V and 3 bases at J, with 11 bases in the middle. This CDR3 contains 14 residues. Germline V gene data show CDR1 as LGHNT and CDR2 as FRNRAP. DNA of the CDR3: TGTGCTAGTGGTTTGCCACCCGGAGACTACGAGCAGTACTTC. It is translated as CASGLPPGDYEQYF.

The chain couples TRBV6-1 to TRBJ2-3; possible D gene TRBD1, 5 bases. CDR3 length: 13 residues. Germline V gives CDR1 MNHNS, CDR2 SASEGT. Trimming took 2 bases from V and 9 from J, leaving 12 bases between them. The CDR3 sequence: CASSEQDQGTQYF. Written as DNA, the CDR3 is TGTGCCAGCAGTGAACAGGACCAGGGAACGCAGTATTTT.

The chain employs TRBV6-2 or TRBV6-3 and TRBJ2-3; 11 bases align to TRBD2. The CDR3 totals 15 residues. In germline, CDR1 is MNHEY, CDR2 SVGEGT. Trimming took 5 bases from V and 8 from J; bases not matched to a gene: 9. CDR3 region: CASSRTSGYSSTQYF. CDR3 coding DNA: TGTGCCAGCAGTCGGACTAGCGGGTACTCAAGTACGCAGTATTTT.

The rearrangement joins TRBV7-7 to TRBJ1-1; D is uncertain. The CDR3 covers 13 residues. Germline CDR1 is SSHAT and CDR2 is FNYEAQ (reference sequence). Trimming pared 4 bases from V and 4 bases from J, leaving 10 bases between. The CDR3 region has the DNA TGTGCCAGCAGCTCGTCTGTCGGCACTGAAGCTTTCTTT. It encodes CASSSSVGTEAFF. The full variable domain, with the rest looked up from reference TRBV7-7 and TRBJ1-1, is GAGVSQSPRYKVTKRGQDVTLRCDPISSHATLYWYQQALGQGPEFLTYFNYEAQPDKSGLPSDRFSAERPEGSISTLTIQRTEQRDSAMYRCASSSSVGTEAFFGQGTRLTVV.

The CDR3 sequence is CASSHRGGGGGETQYF. Here the CDR3 DNA reads TGTGCCAGCAGCCACCGGGGCGGGGGCGGTGGGGAGACCCAGTACTTC. This sequence joins TRBV3-1 (or the pseudogene TRBV3-2) and TRBJ2-5, with D perhaps matching TRBD2 (7 bases). The length of the CDR3 is 16 residues. Deletions cut 3 bases from V and 5 bases from J, with 19 bases between. Germline V gene sequence: CDR1 LGHDT, CDR2 YNNKEL (reference sequence).

The V and J genes are TRBV4-2 and TRBJ2-2; TRBD2 might be the D (6 bases). Trimming cost V 2 bases and J 6 bases, with 16 bases left between them. Looked up from germline, CDR1 is LGHNA and CDR2 is YNFKEQ. This CDR3 has 16 residues. The CDR3 DNA follows: TGTGCCAGCAGCCAAACTTTTTGGGCGGGGTCCGGGGAGCTGTTTTTT. Translated: CASSQTFWAGSGELFF.

V is TRBV18 and J is TRBJ2-1, with 10 bases that match TRBD2. Germline CDR1 and CDR2: KGHSH and LQKENI. With V trimmed by 2 bases and J by 7 bases, 5 bases remained unmatched. The CDR3 is 15 residues long. The CDR3 DNA sequence: TGTGCCAGCTCACCATCAAGCGGGAGGGGTAATGAGCAGTTCTTC. Its translation is CASSPSSGRGNEQFF.

The J gene is TRBJ1-1, the V gene TRBV18; possible D gene TRBD1, 6 bases. CDR1 is KGHSH and CDR2 is LQKENI in the germline V gene. This CDR3 is 12 amino acids long. The ends were cut back, 2 bases at V and 8 bases at J, with 9 bases in the middle. The CDR3 DNA follows: TGTGCCAGCTCACCAATGGACAGAGAAGCTTTCTTT. It translates to CASSPMDREAFF.

The rearrangement joins TRBV9 to TRBJ2-7; TRBD1 aligns across 10 bases. This CDR3 region has 14 residues. V lost 4 bases and J lost 3; bases outside the gene matches: 4. Germline V lookup: CDR1 SGDLS, CDR2 YYNGEE. In DNA form, the CDR3 reads TGTGCCAGCAGCCCCCGGACAGGGGGCTACGAGCAGTACTTC. Translated, it gives CASSPRTGGYEQYF. The full variable domain, rest sourced from reference TRBV9 and TRBJ2-7, is DSGVTQTPKHLITATGQRVTLRCSPRSGDLSVYWYQQSLDQGLQFLIQYYNGEERAKGNILERFSAQQFPDLHSELNLSSLELGDSALYFCASSPRTGGYEQYFGPGTRLTVT.